Included here is one T cell receptor beta chain sequence, with context. The sample belongs to a study of blood T cell repertoires in COVID-19. The overall study: Samples of COVID-19 (acute and convalescent) were obtained from the United States, Italy and Spain. T cells, B-cell-depleted T cells, or PBMCs supplied cDNA or gDNA.

In the original analysis: The assay estimated nucleated cells by amplifying reference gene primers. The assay was immunoSEQ multiplex PCR, and TCRdb's table has in-frame clones only and misses some. The V and J calls and clone size were taken over from that table, and D and trimming were inferred from the DNA. Here the sample spans 180,000 or so clones, approximately 84% being singletons. V was trimmed by 4 bases and J by 4 bases, leaving 14 bases between them. Germline values: CDR1 SGHNT, CDR2 YYREEE (reference sequence). The CDR3 extends over 15 amino acids. Participants, 18 to 89 years old, spanned approximately 26 US areas.

This chain links TRBV5-4 with TRBJ1-4, with TRBD1 as a possible D gene (5 bases). The sequenced sample consisted of PBMCs or T cells enriched from blood (not recorded which). The receptor was isolated from a human donor with acute COVID-19. The donor label of this sample is uncertain. CDR3 DNA sequence: TGTGCCAGCAGCCGGCAGGGACTCCTTAATGAAAAACTGTTTTTT. Translation gives CASSRQGLLNEKLFF.